A single T cell receptor beta chain is shown here with its context. Antigen unknown. Germline values: CDR1 SGHTA, CDR2 FQGNSA. V lost 1 base and J lost 3, with 8 bases in between. This CDR3 is 14 amino acids long. The data belong to a study of T cell responses to AZD1222 COVID-19 vaccine. Data came from immunoSEQ multiplex PCR; TCRdb stores just in-frame clones and leaves some out. The sample contains 150,000 to 200,000 clones, roughly nine tenths of which appear only once. Study-level points and caveats: Every sample of the repertoires postdated the peak T cell response. Two AZD1222 doses significantly raised spike-specific TCR breadth and depth over controls.

This sequence joins TRBV7-2 and TRBJ2-3, with no clear D. Sample: peripheral blood, taken 28 days after the second AZD1222 dose. This TCR was recovered from an adult who received the AZD1222 COVID-19 vaccine. In nucleotides, the CDR3 is TGTGCCAGCAGCTTAGTCGCGAGTACAGATACGCAGTATTTT. Amino acids: CASSLVASTDTQYF.